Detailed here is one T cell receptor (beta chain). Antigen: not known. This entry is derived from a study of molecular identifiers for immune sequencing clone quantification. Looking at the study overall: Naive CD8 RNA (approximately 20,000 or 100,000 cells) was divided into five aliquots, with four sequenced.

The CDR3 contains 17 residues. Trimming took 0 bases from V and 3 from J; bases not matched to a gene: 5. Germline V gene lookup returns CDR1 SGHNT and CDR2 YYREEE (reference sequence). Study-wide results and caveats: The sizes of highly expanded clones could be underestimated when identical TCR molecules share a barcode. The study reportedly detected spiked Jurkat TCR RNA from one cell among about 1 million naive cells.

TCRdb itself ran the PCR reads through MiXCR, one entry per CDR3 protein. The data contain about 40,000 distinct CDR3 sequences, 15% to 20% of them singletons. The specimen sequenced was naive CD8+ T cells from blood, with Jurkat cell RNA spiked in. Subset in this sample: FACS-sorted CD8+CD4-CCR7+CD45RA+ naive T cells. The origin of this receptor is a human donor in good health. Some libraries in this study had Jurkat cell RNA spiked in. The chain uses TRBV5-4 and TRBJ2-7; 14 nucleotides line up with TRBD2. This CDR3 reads CASSLEGGLAGDYEQYF. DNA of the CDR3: TGTGCCAGCAGCTTGGAAGGGGGACTAGCGGGAGACTACGAGCAGTACTTC.